The 8 T cell receptor beta chains below all came from one sample that was sequenced in a study of spatial heterogeneity in lung cancer. Stated time point: sample taken at primary tumor resection. TCRdb recomputed calls from the 5' RACE reads with MiXCR, one row per CDR3 protein. The sample consists of more than 80,000 distinct CDR3 sequences, roughly 12% of them appearing once. The source material was PBMCs, sampled at surgery. The source of these receptors is a male donor with early-stage non-small cell lung cancer.

This clonotype came up a few times. The chain recombines TRBV6-5 with TRBJ2-3; maybe TRBD2 (6 bases). The V end was cut by 0 bases, the J end by 0 bases, with 7 bases between. The CDR3 has 15 residues. Germline-derived CDR1 and CDR2 are MNHEY and SVGAGI. This chain's CDR3 is CASSYSGTSTDTQYF. Here the CDR3 DNA reads TGTGCCAGCAGTTACTCAGGGACTAGCACAGATACGCAGTATTTT.

This clonotype was counted only a few times. The J gene is TRBJ2-1, the V gene TRBV12-3 or TRBV12-4; 11 bases fit TRBD2. The J segment lost 7 bases and the V segment lost 7 bases, leaving 9 bases of the junction unmatched. This CDR3 region has 15 residues. The CDR3 DNA sequence: TGTGCCAGCACCATTGGACTAGCGGGTTGGAATGAGCAGTTCTTC. Amino acid sequence: CASTIGLAGWNEQFF.

This clonotype was counted ten times or more. The chain couples TRBV6-2 or TRBV6-3 to TRBJ1-1; no reliable D call. This CDR3 contains 14 residues. Germline CDR1 MNHEY, CDR2 SVGEGT. Trimming pared 8 bases from V and 1 base from J, leaving 14 bases between. CDR3 sequence (DNA): TGTGCCAGCCTGCACCGGGGTAGGAACACTGAAGCTTTCTTT. It translates to CASLHRGRNTEAFF.

This chain links TRBV27 with TRBJ2-3, with 10 bases matching TRBD2. The CDR3 is 16 residues long. Germline CDR1 reads MNHEY; CDR2 reads SMNVEV (reference sequence). Unmatched junction bases numbered 2, after V lost 1 base and J lost 1 base. This CDR3 reads CASSLLGTSGTDTQYF. The CDR3 nucleotides read TGTGCCAGCAGTTTATTAGGGACTAGCGGCACAGATACGCAGTATTTT.

A few counts support this clonotype. V gene TRBV21-1 combines with J gene TRBJ2-6; the DNA was not used to check the table's D call, TRBD2. TRBV21-1 is tagged as a pseudogene. The CDR3 consists of 23 residues. CDR3 nucleotide sequence: TGTGCCAGCAGCAAAGAAGTCATTAGGAGGAAGGAAGGTAAAGACTCTGGGGCCAACGTCCTGACTTTC. Translation: CASSKEVIRRKEGKDSGANVLTF.

This clonotype came up a few times. The chain links TRBV14 to TRBJ2-1, with 10 bases that match TRBD1. Trimming at V came to 3 bases and at J to 2 bases, leaving 4 bases not matched to a gene. The length of the CDR3 is 16 residues. CDR1 is SGHDN, CDR2 FVKESK, per germline. The CDR3 is CASSHPDRGAYNEQFF. The CDR3 DNA reads TGTGCCAGCAGCCATCCGGACAGGGGGGCCTACAATGAGCAGTTCTTC.

This clonotype turned up a few times. The rearrangement joins TRBV6-5 to TRBJ1-2; D not resolved. CDR1 and CDR2 from the germline V gene are MNHEY and SVGAGI. V was shortened by 6 bases and J by 4 bases, with 3 bases between the two germline ends. The CDR3 spans 10 residues. Here the CDR3 DNA reads TGTGCCAGCAGGGCCTATGGCTACACCTTC. It yields the protein CASRAYGYTF.

The chain uses TRBV2 and TRBJ1-3; D gene uncertain. The V gene's germline CDR1 is SNHLY and CDR2 FYNNEI. The CDR3 length is 12 residues. Trimming stripped 3 bases from V and 16 bases from J, with 16 bases between. The CDR3 here is CASSEGGLLVYF. The CDR3 bases are TGTGCCAGCAGTGAGGGTGGACTTCTTGTGTATTTT.